Sequencing of this TCR beta chain was carried out in a study of regulatory T cells in long-lasting Graves disease. This clonotype was detected ten times or more. Time point described: newly diagnosed GD, antithyroid drugs for less than 3 months. Construction of the TCR library relied on RNA isolated from PBMCs. Graves' disease diagnoses used American Thyroid Association guidelines. Library construction for TCR beta used iRepertoire HTBI primers and Arm-PCR of CDR3 regions. One entry per CDR3 protein, called by TCRdb with MiXCR from the multiplex PCR reads. The data hold 600,000 to 650,000 distinct CDR3 sequences, with about 16% observed a single time. These data also formed part of another study, on T cells in Graves' hyperthyroidism and ophthalmopathy. That paper states: Exclusion criteria comprised uncontrolled infection, other autoimmune disease, pregnancy or lactation.

The source was peripheral blood mononuclear cells (PBMCs), collected at new diagnosis, from a patient treated with antithyroid drugs. The receptor's source is a woman in her twenties or thirties with Graves disease.

CDR3 region: CASSRQGTTNEKLFF. The CDR3 DNA reads as TGTGCCAGCAGCCGCCAGGGCACGACTAATGAAAAACTGTTTTTT. The chain uses TRBV7-9 and TRBJ1-4, with TRBD1 as a possible D gene (5 bases). This CDR3 spans 15 amino acids. Trimming left V 5 bases short and J 2 bases short, with 12 bases between. Germline values: CDR1 SEHNR, CDR2 FQNEAQ (reference sequence). The whole variable domain, filled in from reference TRBV7-9 and TRBJ1-4, reads DTGVSQNPRHKITKRGQNVTFRCDPISEHNRLYWYRQTLGQGPEFLTYFQNEAQLEKSRLLSDRFSAERPKGSFSTLEIQRTEQGDSAMYLCASSRQGTTNEKLFFGSGTQLSVL.